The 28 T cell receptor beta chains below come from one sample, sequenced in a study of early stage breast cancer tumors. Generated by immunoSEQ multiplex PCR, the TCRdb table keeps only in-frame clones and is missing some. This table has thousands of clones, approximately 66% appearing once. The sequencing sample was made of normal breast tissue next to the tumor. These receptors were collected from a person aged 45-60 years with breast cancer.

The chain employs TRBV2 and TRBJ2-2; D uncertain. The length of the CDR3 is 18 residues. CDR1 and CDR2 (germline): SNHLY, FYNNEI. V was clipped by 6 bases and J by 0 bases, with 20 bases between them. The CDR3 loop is CASRLTPPHSSNTGELFF. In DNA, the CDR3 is TGTGCCAGCAGATTGACTCCACCCCACAGTTCGAACACCGGGGAGCTGTTTTTT.

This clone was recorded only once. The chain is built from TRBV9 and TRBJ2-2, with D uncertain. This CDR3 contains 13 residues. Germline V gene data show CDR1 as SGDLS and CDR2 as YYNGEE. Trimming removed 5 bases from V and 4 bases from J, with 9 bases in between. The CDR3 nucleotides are TGTGCCAGCAGTGGGTCGGTCACCGGGGAGCTGTTTTTT. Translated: CASSGSVTGELFF.

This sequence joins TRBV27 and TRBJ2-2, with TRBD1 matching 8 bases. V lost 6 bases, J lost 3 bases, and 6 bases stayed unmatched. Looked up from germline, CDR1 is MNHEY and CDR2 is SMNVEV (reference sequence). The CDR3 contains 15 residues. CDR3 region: CASSLAGGYTGELFF. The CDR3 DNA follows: TGTGCCAGCAGCCTCGCAGGGGGCTACACCGGGGAGCTGTTTTTT.

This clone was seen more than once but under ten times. The CDR3 sequence is CASSVGQGVGYTF. CDR3 bases: TGTGCCAGCAGCGTTGGACAGGGAGTCGGCTACACCTTC. The rearrangement links TRBV11-2 to TRBJ1-2, with TRBD1 matching 8 bases. The germline V gene has CDR1 SGHAT and CDR2 FQNNGV. This CDR3 is 13 amino acids long. J gave up 8 bases and V 5 bases, and 7 bases lay outside the gene matches.

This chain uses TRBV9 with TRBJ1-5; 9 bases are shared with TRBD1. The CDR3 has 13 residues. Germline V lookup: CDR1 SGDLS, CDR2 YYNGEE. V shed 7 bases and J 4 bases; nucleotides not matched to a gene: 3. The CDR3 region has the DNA TGTGCCAGCTCCGACAGGGGGAATCAGCCCCAGCATTTT. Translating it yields CASSDRGNQPQHF. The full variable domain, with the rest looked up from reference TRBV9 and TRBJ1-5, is DSGVTQTPKHLITATGQRVTLRCSPRSGDLSVYWYQQSLDQGLQFLIQYYNGEERAKGNILERFSAQQFPDLHSELNLSSLELGDSALYFCASSDRGNQPQHFGDGTRLSIL.

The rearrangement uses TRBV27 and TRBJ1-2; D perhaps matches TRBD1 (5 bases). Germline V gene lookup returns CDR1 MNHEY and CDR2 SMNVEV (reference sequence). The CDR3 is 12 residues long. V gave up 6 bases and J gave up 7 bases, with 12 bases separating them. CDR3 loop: CASSTGGGGYTF. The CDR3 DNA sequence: TGTGCCAGCAGCACGGGGGGGGGTGGCTACACCTTC.

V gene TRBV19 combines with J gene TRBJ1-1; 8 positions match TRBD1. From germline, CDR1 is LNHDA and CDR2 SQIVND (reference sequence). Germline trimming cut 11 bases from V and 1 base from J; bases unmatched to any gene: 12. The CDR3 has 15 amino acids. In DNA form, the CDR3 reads TGTGCCTCCAAGGGCCAGGGGGCGACGAACACTGAAGCTTTCTTT. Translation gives CASKGQGATNTEAFF.

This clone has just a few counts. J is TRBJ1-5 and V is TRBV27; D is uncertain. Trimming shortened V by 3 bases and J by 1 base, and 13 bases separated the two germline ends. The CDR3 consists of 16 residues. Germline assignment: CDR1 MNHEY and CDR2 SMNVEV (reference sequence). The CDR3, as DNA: TGTGCCAGCAGTTTGTTGGGGAGCGGGAGCAATCAGCCCCAGCATTTT. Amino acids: CASSLLGSGSNQPQHF.

The CDR3, as DNA: TGTGCCAGCAGCTGGAGGGCACCCAGGTTCGAGCAGTACTTC. As protein: CASSWRAPRFEQYF. The gene calls are TRBV5-6 and TRBJ2-7, with a tentative D call TRBD2 (6 bases). Germline-derived CDR1 and CDR2 are SGHDT and YYEEEE. The CDR3 totals 14 residues. Trimming took off 3 bases at V and 6 bases at J, with 16 bases between the two ends.

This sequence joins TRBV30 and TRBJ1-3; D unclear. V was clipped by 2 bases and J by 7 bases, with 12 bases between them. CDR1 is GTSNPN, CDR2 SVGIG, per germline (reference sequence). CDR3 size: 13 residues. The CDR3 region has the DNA TGTGCCTGGAGTCAAAATGGGATCAACACCATATATTTT. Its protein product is CAWSQNGINTIYF.

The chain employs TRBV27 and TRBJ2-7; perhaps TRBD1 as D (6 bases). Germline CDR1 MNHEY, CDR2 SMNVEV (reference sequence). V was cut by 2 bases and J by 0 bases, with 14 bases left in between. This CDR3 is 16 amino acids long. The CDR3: CASSLDRDTNSYEQYF. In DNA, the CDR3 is TGTGCCAGCAGTTTAGATAGGGACACCAACTCCTACGAGCAGTACTTC.

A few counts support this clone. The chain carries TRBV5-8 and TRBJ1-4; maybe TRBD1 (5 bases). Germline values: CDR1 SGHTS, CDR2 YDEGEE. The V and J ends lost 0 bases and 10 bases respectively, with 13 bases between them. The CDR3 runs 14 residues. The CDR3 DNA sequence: TGTGCCAGCAGCTTGGGGACACTGGGCGGAAAACTGTTTTTT. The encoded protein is CASSLGTLGGKLFF.

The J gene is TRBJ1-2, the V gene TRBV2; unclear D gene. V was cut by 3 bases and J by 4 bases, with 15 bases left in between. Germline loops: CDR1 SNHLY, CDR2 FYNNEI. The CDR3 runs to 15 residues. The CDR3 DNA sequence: TGTGCCAGCAGTGATGGGTCACCCTTCATCTATGGCTACACCTTC. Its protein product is CASSDGSPFIYGYTF.

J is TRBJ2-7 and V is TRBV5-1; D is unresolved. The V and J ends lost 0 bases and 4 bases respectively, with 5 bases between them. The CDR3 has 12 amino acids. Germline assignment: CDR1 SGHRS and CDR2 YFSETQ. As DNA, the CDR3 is TGCGCCAGCAGCTTGGGTGGATACGAGCAGTACTTC. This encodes CASSLGGYEQYF.

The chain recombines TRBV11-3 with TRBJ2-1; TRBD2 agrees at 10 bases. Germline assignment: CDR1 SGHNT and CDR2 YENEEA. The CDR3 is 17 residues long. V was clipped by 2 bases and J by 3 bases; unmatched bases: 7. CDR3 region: CASSLTVAGGGYNEQFF. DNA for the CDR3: TGTGCCAGCAGCTTAACCGTAGCGGGAGGTGGCTACAATGAGCAGTTCTTC.

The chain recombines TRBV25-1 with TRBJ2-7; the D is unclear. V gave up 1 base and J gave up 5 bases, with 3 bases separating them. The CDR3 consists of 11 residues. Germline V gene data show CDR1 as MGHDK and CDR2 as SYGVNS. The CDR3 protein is CASSEFHEQYF. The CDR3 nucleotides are TGTGCCAGCAGTGAATTCCACGAGCAGTACTTC.

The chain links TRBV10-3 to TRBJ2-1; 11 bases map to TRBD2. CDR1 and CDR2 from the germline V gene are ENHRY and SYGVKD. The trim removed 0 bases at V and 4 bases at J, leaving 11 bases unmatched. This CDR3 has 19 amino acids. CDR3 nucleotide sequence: TGTGCCATCAGTGAGTCGAGAGGTTTAGCGGGAGGGAGTTACAATGAGCAGTTCTTC. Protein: CAISESRGLAGGSYNEQFF.

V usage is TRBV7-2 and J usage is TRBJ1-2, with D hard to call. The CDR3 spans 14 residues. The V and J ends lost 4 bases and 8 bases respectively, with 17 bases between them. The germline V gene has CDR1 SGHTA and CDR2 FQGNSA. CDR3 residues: CASSSPDSRGGYTF. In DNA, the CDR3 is TGTGCCAGCAGCTCGCCCGACTCAAGAGGCGGCTACACCTTC.

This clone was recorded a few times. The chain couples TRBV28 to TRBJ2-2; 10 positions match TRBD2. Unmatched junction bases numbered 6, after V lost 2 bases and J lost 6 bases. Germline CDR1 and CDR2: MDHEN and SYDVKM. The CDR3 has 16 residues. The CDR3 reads CASSLDTSGISGELFF. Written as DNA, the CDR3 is TGTGCCAGCAGTTTAGATACTAGCGGGATATCCGGGGAGCTGTTTTTT.

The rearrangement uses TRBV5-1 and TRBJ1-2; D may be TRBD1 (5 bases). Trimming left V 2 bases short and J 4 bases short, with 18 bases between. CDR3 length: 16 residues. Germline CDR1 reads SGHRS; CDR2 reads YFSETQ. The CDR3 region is CASSFTGTATIYGYTF. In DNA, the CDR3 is TGCGCCAGCAGCTTCACCGGGACTGCGACCATCTATGGCTACACCTTC.

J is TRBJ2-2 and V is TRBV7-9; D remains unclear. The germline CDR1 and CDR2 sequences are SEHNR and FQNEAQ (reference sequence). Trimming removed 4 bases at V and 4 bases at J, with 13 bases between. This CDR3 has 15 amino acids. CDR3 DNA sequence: TGTGCCAGCAGCTCCCGACCCCCGGGCACCGGGGAGCTGTTTTTT. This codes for CASSSRPPGTGELFF.

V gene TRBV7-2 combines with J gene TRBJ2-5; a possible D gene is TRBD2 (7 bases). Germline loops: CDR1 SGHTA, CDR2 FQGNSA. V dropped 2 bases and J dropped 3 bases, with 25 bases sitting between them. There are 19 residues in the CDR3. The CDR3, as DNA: TGTGCCAGCAGCTTAAATAGACGCTGGGGGGGGCTAGGAGAAGAGACCCAGTACTTC. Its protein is CASSLNRRWGGLGEETQYF.

Written as DNA, the CDR3 is TGTGCCAGCAGCTTAGCGCTAGCGGGAGAGACCCGTACGCAGTATTTT. Translated: CASSLALAGETRTQYF. The chain uses TRBV7-8 and TRBJ2-3, with 10 bases that match TRBD2. Germline V gene data show CDR1 as SGHVS and CDR2 as FQNEAQ. J was trimmed by 8 bases and V by 0 bases; bases with no gene match: 8. This CDR3 contains 16 residues.

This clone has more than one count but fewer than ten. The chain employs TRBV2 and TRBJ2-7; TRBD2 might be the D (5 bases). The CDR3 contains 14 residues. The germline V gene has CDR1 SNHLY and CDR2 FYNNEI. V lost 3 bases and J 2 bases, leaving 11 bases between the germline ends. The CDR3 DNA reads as TGTGCCAGCAGTGAGGTAGCGAAACCCTACGAGCAGTACTTC. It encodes CASSEVAKPYEQYF.

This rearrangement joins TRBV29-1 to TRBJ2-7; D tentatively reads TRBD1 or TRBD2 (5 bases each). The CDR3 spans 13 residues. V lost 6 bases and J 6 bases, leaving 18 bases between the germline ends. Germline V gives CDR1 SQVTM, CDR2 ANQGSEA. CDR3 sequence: CSVGEGFGVEQYF. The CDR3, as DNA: TGCAGCGTGGGAGAGGGGTTTGGCGTCGAGCAGTACTTC.

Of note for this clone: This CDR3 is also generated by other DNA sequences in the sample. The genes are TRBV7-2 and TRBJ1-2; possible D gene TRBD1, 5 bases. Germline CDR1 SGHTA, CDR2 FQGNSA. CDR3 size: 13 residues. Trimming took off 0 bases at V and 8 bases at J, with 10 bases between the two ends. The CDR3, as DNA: TGTGCCAGCAGCTTAGCCCTAAGGGACGGCTACACCTTC. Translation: CASSLALRDGYTF.

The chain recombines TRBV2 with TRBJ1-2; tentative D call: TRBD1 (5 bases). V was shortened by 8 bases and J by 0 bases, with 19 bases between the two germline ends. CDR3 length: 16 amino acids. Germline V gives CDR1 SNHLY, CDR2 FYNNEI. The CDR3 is CASRLRQGGANYGYTF. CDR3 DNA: TGTGCCAGCCGGCTCCGTCAGGGTGGGGCTAACTATGGCTACACCTTC.

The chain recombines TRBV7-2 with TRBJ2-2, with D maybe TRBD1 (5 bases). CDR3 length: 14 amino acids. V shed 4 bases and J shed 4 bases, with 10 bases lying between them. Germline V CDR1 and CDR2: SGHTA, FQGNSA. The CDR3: CASSSQGGTGELFF. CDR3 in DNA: TGTGCCAGCAGCTCTCAGGGCGGCACCGGGGAGCTGTTTTTT.